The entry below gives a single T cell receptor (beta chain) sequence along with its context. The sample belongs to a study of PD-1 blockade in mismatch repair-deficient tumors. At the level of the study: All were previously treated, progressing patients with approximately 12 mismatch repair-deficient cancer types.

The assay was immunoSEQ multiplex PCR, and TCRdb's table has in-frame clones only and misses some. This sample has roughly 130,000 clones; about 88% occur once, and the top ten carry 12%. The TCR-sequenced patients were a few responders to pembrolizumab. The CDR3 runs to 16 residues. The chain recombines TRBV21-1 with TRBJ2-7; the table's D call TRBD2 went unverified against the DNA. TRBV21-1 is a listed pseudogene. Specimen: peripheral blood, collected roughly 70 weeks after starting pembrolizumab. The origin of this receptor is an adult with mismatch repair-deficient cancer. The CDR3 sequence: CASSDYRWGGAYEQYF. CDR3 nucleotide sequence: TGTGCCAGCAGCGACTACAGGTGGGGAGGGGCCTACGAGCAGTACTTC.